These T cell receptor beta chains were read from a single sample in a study of cytomegalovirus exposure and HLA in healthy donors. Produced via immunoSEQ multiplex PCR; TCRdb's table is partial and in-frame only. Of under 200,000 clones listed, 84% are singletons. The specimen sequenced was PBMCs. All receptors come from a boy aged 5-17 years in good health and CMV-seronegative. Both conserved end residues are part of each CDR3. D genes are given only for firm matches. Clone size appears in some rows only: once, few, many, or a class for an expanded clone.

d_call,clone_size,j_call,v_call,cdr3_nt,cdr3_aa
TRBD1,NA,TRBJ2-2,TRBV11-1,TGTGCCAGCAGCTTACCGAACAGGGGAAGGGTTTTGGGCACCGGGGAGCTGTTTTTT,CASSLPNRGRVLGTGELFF
NA,NA,TRBJ2-7,TRBV6-5,TGTGCCAGCAGTTACGGCAGGGAAGGTGAGCAGTACTTC,CASSYGREGEQYF
NA,NA,TRBJ1-2,TRBV25-1,TGTGCCGCTAGAGGGTTAGAGTATGGCTACACCTTC,CAARGLEYGYTF
NA,few,TRBJ1-2,TRBV5-6,TGTGCCAGCAGCCCCATCGGGGGAAGCGGCTACACCTTC,CASSPIGGSGYTF
NA,NA,TRBJ2-3,TRBV7-9,TGTGCCAGCAGCTGGCTAATGACAGCTAGCACAGATACGCAGTATTTT,CASSWLMTASTDTQYF
TRBD2,NA,TRBJ2-7,TRBV27,TGTGCCAACCAACTTCGAGCGGGAGGGTCGGACGAGCAGTACTTC,CANQLRAGGSDEQYF
NA,few,TRBJ1-1,TRBV6-6,TGTGCCAGCAGTTACTCCAGTTCGAACACTGAAGCTTTCTTT,CASSYSSSNTEAFF
TRBD1,NA,TRBJ1-2,TRBV30,TGTGCCGGGGCCCTACAGGGGGCTTATGGCTACACCTTC,CAGALQGAYGYTF
NA,NA,TRBJ2-7,TRBV9,TGTGCCAGCAGCCCCAGGGTGGAAAGGGACGAGCAGTACTTC,CASSPRVERDEQYF
NA,NA,TRBJ2-7,TRBV27,TGTGCCAGCAGTTTACGGCTTCGAGGCGGCGAGCAGTACTTC,CASSLRLRGGEQYF
NA,NA,TRBJ1-2,TRBV19,TGTGCCAGTAGTATAGACACAGGGCCAAACTATGGCTACACCTTC,CASSIDTGPNYGYTF
NA,NA,TRBJ1-6,TRBV7-2,TGTGCCAGCAGCCTTACCCCGGGGAGCTCCTATAATTCACCCCTCCACTTT,CASSLTPGSSYNSPLHF
NA,NA,TRBJ2-7,TRBV6-6,TGTGCCAGCAGTTACTCAAGGGGAACCTACGAGCAGTACTTC,CASSYSRGTYEQYF
TRBD1,NA,TRBJ1-1,TRBV5-1,TGCGCCAGCAGCTTGAGGGATAAGACAGGGGGCACTGAAGCTTTCTTT,CASSLRDKTGGTEAFF
TRBD2,NA,TRBJ2-3,TRBV9,TGTGCCAGCAGCGTTCGCGTTCAACTAGCGGGGGTCGAAACGGGAACAGATACGCAGTATTTT,CASSVRVQLAGVETGTDTQYF
NA,NA,TRBJ1-5,TRBV12-2,TGTGCAAGTCGCCCAATCAACCCCGGCAGGGGATCCAATAGCAATCAGCCCCAGCATTTT,CASRPINPGRGSNSNQPQHF
NA,NA,TRBJ2-7,TRBV29-1,TGCAGCGTTGGGGCAGGGATCTACGAGCAGTACTTC,CSVGAGIYEQYF
TRBD1,NA,TRBJ2-7,TRBV6-1,TGTGCCAGCAATAGCCTCGGACAGGTCTTCTACGAGCAGTACTTC,CASNSLGQVFYEQYF
NA,NA,TRBJ2-7,TRBV7-2,TGTGCCAGCAGCGCCAGCTACGAGCAGTACTTC,CASSASYEQYF
NA,few,TRBJ2-1,TRBV6-4,TGTGCCAGCAGTGATACGGGAGACTACAATGAGCAGTTCTTC,CASSDTGDYNEQFF
NA,NA,TRBJ1-1,TRBV5-1,TGCGCCAGCAGCTTGTTCGGTCCGAACACTGAAGCTTTCTTT,CASSLFGPNTEAFF
NA,NA,TRBJ2-3,TRBV6-1,TGTGCCAGCAGTCAACAGGGCTCTAGCACAGATACGCAGTATTTT,CASSQQGSSTDTQYF
TRBD2,NA,TRBJ2-7,TRBV9,TGTGCCAGCAGCGTTAGCGGGAGGGCCTCTACTGGCGAGCAGTACTTC,CASSVSGRASTGEQYF
NA,NA,TRBJ2-7,TRBV28,TGTGCCAGCAGTATCTTAGCGGACCGCTTCTACGAGCAGTACTTC,CASSILADRFYEQYF
NA,NA,TRBJ1-2,TRBV7-9,TGTGCCAGCAGCTTAGGGGCAGGGGACGGCTACACCTTC,CASSLGAGDGYTF
NA,NA,TRBJ2-2,TRBV12-5,TGTGCTAGTGGTTTGGGCAGGGTCGGCACCGGGGAGCTGTTTTTT,CASGLGRVGTGELFF
TRBD2,NA,TRBJ2-3,TRBV27,TGTGCCAGCAAAAAGCGGGGAACTAGCACAGATACGCAGTATTTT,CASKKRGTSTDTQYF
NA,few,TRBJ1-5,TRBV10-2,TGCGCCAGCAGTGAGTCGGGCCCCGGGGGTCAGCCCCAGCATTTT,CASSESGPGGQPQHF
TRBD2,NA,TRBJ2-3,TRBV7-9,TGTGCCAGCAGCTCACTAGCGCCTAGCACAGATACGCAGTATTTT,CASSSLAPSTDTQYF
NA,NA,TRBJ2-1,TRBV7-2,TGTGCCAGCAGCCCCCTACCAAGTTACCAGTTCTTC,CASSPLPSYQFF
NA,NA,TRBJ2-1,TRBV19,TGTGCCAGTATTAACGGGCTAGCGAACAATGAGCAGTTCTTC,CASINGLANNEQFF
TRBD2,NA,TRBJ2-7,TRBV11-2,TGTGCCAGCAGCTTCGGACTAGTTTTGAACGAGCAGTACTTC,CASSFGLVLNEQYF
TRBD1,NA,TRBJ2-7,TRBV27,TGTGCCAGCATTGGGGGACAGACTTACGAGCAGTACTTC,CASIGGQTYEQYF
NA,NA,TRBJ2-3,TRBV11-2,TGTGCCAGCAGCTTCGGACAGATACGAGATACGCAGTATTTT,CASSFGQIRDTQYF
NA,NA,TRBJ2-2,TRBV27,TGTGCCAGCAGCCACCCCCGCAGGTCCGGGGAGCTGTTTTTT,CASSHPRRSGELFF
TRBD2,NA,TRBJ2-7,TRBV7-8,TGTGCCAGCAGCAGGACTAGCGGGGGCCTCTCCTACGAGCAGTACTTC,CASSRTSGGLSYEQYF
NA,NA,TRBJ2-1,TRBV30,TGTGCCTGGAATAGCCGGTCCTACAATGAGCAGTTCTTC,CAWNSRSYNEQFF
TRBD2,NA,TRBJ2-7,TRBV28,TGTGCCAGCAGTCCACTCGGACTAGCGGGGATCACCTACGAGCAGTACTTC,CASSPLGLAGITYEQYF
NA,few,TRBJ1-1,TRBV7-9,TGTGCCAGCACCGAAACAGGACCAAACACTGAAGCTTTCTTT,CASTETGPNTEAFF
NA,NA,TRBJ1-3,TRBV9,TGTGCCAGCAGCGCGGGGAGCGGGGCCGGTGGAAACACCATATATTTT,CASSAGSGAGGNTIYF
NA,NA,TRBJ1-1,TRBV9,TGTGCCAGCAGCCCGAGGGAGAGGACTGAAGCTTTCTTT,CASSPRERTEAFF
TRBD1,NA,TRBJ2-6,TRBV2,TGTGCCAGCAGTTCCCAGGGGGCTGGGGCCAACGTCCTGACTTTC,CASSSQGAGANVLTF
NA,NA,TRBJ2-7,TRBV10-3,TGTGCCATCAGGCCGTCACTGGGGCCAAGCTCCTACGAGCAGTACTTC,CAIRPSLGPSSYEQYF
TRBD2,NA,TRBJ2-1,TRBV5-6,TGTGCCAGCAGCTTCGGGACGGGGGGGTCCTACAATGAGCAGTTCTTC,CASSFGTGGSYNEQFF
TRBD1,NA,TRBJ1-1,TRBV5-6,TGTGCCAGCAGCTTCGGGACAGGGCACACTGAAGCTTTCTTT,CASSFGTGHTEAFF
NA,once,TRBJ1-1,TRBV15,TGTGCCACCAGCAGCGGCAGGGGCAGGGGCCAAGCTTTCTTT,CATSSGRGRGQAFF
TRBD2,NA,TRBJ2-1,TRBV7-3,TGTGCCAGCAGCTTAGGGACTAGCGGGAGCAATGAGCAGTTCTTC,CASSLGTSGSNEQFF
TRBD2,NA,TRBJ2-5,TRBV7-7,TGTGCTAGCAGCTTATCGCGCGGGGGGGCCGGAGAGACCCAGTACTTC,CASSLSRGGAGETQYF
TRBD1,NA,TRBJ2-7,TRBV7-8,TGTGCCAGCAGCTTAGTAATTTTTGGGACAGGGGTGGACGAGCAGTACTTC,CASSLVIFGTGVDEQYF
NA,NA,TRBJ2-7,TRBV18,TGTGCCAGCTCATCTGTGGCCCTTCCCAACGAGCAGTACTTC,CASSSVALPNEQYF
NA,once,TRBJ2-2,TRBV28,TGTGCCAGCAGCTCCCTCTACACCGGGGAGCTGTTTTTT,CASSSLYTGELFF
TRBD2,NA,TRBJ2-3,TRBV5-1,TGCGCCAGCTGGGGGGGGTACGGCACAGATACGCAGTATTTT,CASWGGYGTDTQYF
TRBD2,NA,TRBJ2-1,TRBV5-1,TGCGCCAGCAGCTTGATTGGGGGGTTAACCGGGACTAGCGGGAGGGCCCATCAGGAGAATGAGCAGTTCTTC,CASSLIGGLTGTSGRAHQENEQFF
NA,once,TRBJ1-2,TRBV10-3,TGTGCCATCAGCCTGGACAGAGATAACTATGGCTACACCTTC,CAISLDRDNYGYTF
NA,NA,TRBJ1-3,TRBV19,TGTGCCAGTAGTAGGGGGCTGAGCTCTGGAAACACCATATATTTT,CASSRGLSSGNTIYF
TRBD2,NA,TRBJ2-3,TRBV5-4,TGTGCCAGCAGCTACCCCGGGACTAGGGCAGATACGCAGTATTTT,CASSYPGTRADTQYF